This TCR beta chain was captured by sequencing in a study of blood T cell repertoires in COVID-19. Overall study context: Material from acute and convalescent COVID-19 was sourced from the United States, Italy and Spain. The analysed material was cDNA or gDNA that came from T cells, B-cell-depleted T cells, or PBMCs.

The authors' processing: Amplification with reference gene primers provided the estimates of nucleated cell counts. Generated by immunoSEQ multiplex PCR, the TCRdb table keeps only in-frame clones and is missing some. V and J calls and clone size are given by that table; D and trimming were obtained from the DNA. In the table there are about 52,000 clones, 81% of which are singletons. Seattle patient enrollment occurred during active infection, with longitudinal follow-up thereafter. Per germline, CDR1 MGHRA and CDR2 YSYEKL. V lost 6 bases and J 0 bases, leaving 9 bases between the germline ends. CDR3 length: 14 amino acids.

The source material was peripheral blood. The rearrangement joins TRBV4-1 to TRBJ2-1, with D perhaps matching TRBD1 (6 bases). The clonotype comes from a woman over 75 with COVID-19, enrolled during active disease. DNA of the CDR3: TGCGCCAGCAGTCAGGGGCCCTCCTACAATGAGCAGTTCTTC. Translated: CASSQGPSYNEQFF.